This TCR beta chain is drawn from a study of blood T cells in healthy people across ages (dated by TCRdb to between 2015 and 2016). Turning to the overall study: In model experiments, template switching captured roughly one uniquely barcoded TCR beta cDNA molecule for every two T cells. Using deep sequencing normalized with unique cDNA molecular identifiers, the study measured how TCR beta repertoire diversity changes with age. To avoid experimental bias, donors of different ages were distributed randomly across sequencing lanes. Two additional independent replicas of 1 million unique cDNA reads from the same blood draw were analyzed for two donors (one aged 18 to 30 and one aged 80 or older). The donors were split into four age groups: young (average 16 years), middle-aged (39), aged (about 56) and long-lived (more than 80). Overall study results and their limits: Compared with the aged group, the long-lived group had more naive CD4+ T cells, fewer expanded clones and increased TCR diversity, a pattern suggesting age selection. Since profiling was done on bulk unsorted PBMCs, naive and antigen-experienced compartments could not be conclusively compared. There was a strong correlation between observed TCR beta diversity and the percentage of naive T cells measured by flow cytometry. As age increased, observed TCR beta diversity per million T cells dropped in a roughly linear way, and a significant reduction was already evident by age about 40. Because the CMV infection status of the donors was unknown, age-related changes in expanded clonotypes may potentially have been confounded. Estimates of total diversity from one million sequenced T cells were regarded as lower bounds and underestimates.

Receptor libraries were prepared by 5' RACE. The run used an Illumina HiSeq 2500. A second roughly 6 to 12 cycle PCR used a sample-barcoded 5' primer and a J-beta primer mix. A unique molecular identifier was introduced onto each TCR beta cDNA molecule by a template-switch 5' adaptor carrying 12 random nucleotides. At least 2.5 million CDR3-containing paired-end reads were obtained from each sample. All of the RNA was converted into first-strand cDNA using the Mint cDNA synthesis kit, with a TRBC-specific oligonucleotide serving as the primer. All cDNA was treated with uracil-DNA glycosylase and then went through a first 18-cycle PCR with the universal primers M1SS and BC2_uni_R. In the source study's methods: For normalization, 1 million high-quality reads, each with a distinct molecular identifier, were randomly selected from each sample. Instead of being binned into consensus sequences, reads that shared molecular identifiers were thrown out. CDR3 identification, clonotype clustering and error correction used MiTCR with a Q25 quality threshold and the strictest error-elimination algorithm. A nonparametric unseen species model with Euler transformation was used to estimate lower-bound total TCR beta diversity. TCRdb redid the processing of the public reads, applying fastp at Q25 and MiXCR, and retained in-frame beta chains. Rows with one shared CDR3 protein collapse into an entry with the most common genes and DNA. These V and J calls are TCRdb output, not the study's own analysis. The table for this sample lists 550,000 to 750,000 distinct CDR3 sequences; roughly 21% of them were counted only once. The ten largest make up 3.6% of the sample.

The donors were roughly 38 Caucasian individuals from Russia, aged roughly 6 to 100 years, who were systemically healthy. Each donor gave 9.5 to 10 milliliters of peripheral blood, drawn into EDTA-treated Vacutainer tubes. Ficoll-Paque density-gradient centrifugation was used to isolate PBMCs, with at least 7 million obtained per sample. Trizol reagent was used to extract total RNA from PBMCs, with at least 5 micrograms per sample. For every donor, flow cytometry on a PBMC aliquot measured the percentage of naive CD45RAhigh/CD27high T cells. CDR1 and CDR2 were assigned from the germline V gene (reference sequence) as DFQATT and SNEGSKA. The CDR3 holds 13 amino acids from the cysteine to the phenylalanine. This entry keeps only the CDR3 DNA: 39 bases, framed from base 1. V was cut back by 6 bases and J by 6 bases, leaving a gap of 15 bases between them. A word on this clonotype: The antigen this receptor binds is unknown. It has no much larger one-base neighbor in the sample; base qualities were not kept.

This sequence originates from a man between 70 and 80 years old in good health. The chain was built from TRBV20-1 and TRBJ2-1; the D gene is possibly TRBD1, with 6 bases matching. The sequencing sample was made of blood. The DNA is as follows: TGCAGTGCGGCACAGGGTAGGGGCAATGAGCAGTTCTTC. This encodes CSAAQGRGNEQFF.